The 14 T cell receptor beta chains given below trace back to one sample, sequenced in a study of CD8 T cells in Susac syndrome. Random hexamers served to reverse transcribe roughly 0.45 to 1 ug RNA. TCRdb re-called the immunoSEQ multiplex PCR reads with MiXCR, one entry per CDR3 protein. The table lists approximately 26,000 distinct CDR3 sequences, about 95% of them singletons. The sample was CD8+ T cells from PBMCs. These receptors were collected from a human donor in good health.

The CDR3 here is CASSSDSGATDTQYF. The CDR3 nucleotides read TGTGCCAGCAGCTCCGATAGCGGCGCCACAGATACGCAGTATTTT. The rearrangement uses TRBV7-9 and TRBJ2-3; possible D gene TRBD2, 6 bases. This CDR3 spans 15 amino acids. Germline CDR1 and CDR2: SEHNR and FQNEAQ (reference sequence). V lost 4 bases and J 2 bases, leaving 13 bases between the germline ends.

This chain links TRBV9 with TRBJ2-3; 12 bases line up with TRBD2. Per germline, CDR1 SGDLS and CDR2 YYNGEE. The J segment lost 3 bases and the V segment lost 0 bases, leaving 8 bases of the junction unmatched. The length of the CDR3 is 18 residues. CDR3 bases: TGTGCCAGCAGCGTAGACGGTCTAGCGGGGGGGTGGACAGATACGCAGTATTTT. Amino acid sequence: CASSVDGLAGGWTDTQYF.

This chain links TRBV6-4 with TRBJ2-3; 7 bases are shared with TRBD1. CDR1 and CDR2 (germline): MRHNA, SNTAGT. The CDR3 covers 15 residues. With V trimmed by 6 bases and J by 0 bases, 6 bases remained unmatched. The CDR3 DNA follows: TGTGCCAGCAGGGCCGGGACAGCTAGCACAGATACGCAGTATTTT. Its protein is CASRAGTASTDTQYF.

The chain uses TRBV19 and TRBJ2-1; 8 bases fit TRBD1. Germline V lookup: CDR1 LNHDA, CDR2 SQIVND (reference sequence). V lost 4 bases to trimming and J lost 8 bases; unmatched junction nucleotides: 10. The CDR3 is 15 amino acids. This CDR3 is CASSTGGAARHEQFF. Here the CDR3 DNA reads TGTGCCAGTAGTACAGGGGGCGCAGCCAGACATGAGCAGTTCTTC.

Written as DNA, the CDR3 is TGTGCCAGCAGCTTAGCTGAAAACACCATATATTTT. Its protein is CASSLAENTIYF. The rearrangement uses TRBV7-9 and TRBJ1-3; no clear D gene. V lost 0 bases, J lost 6 bases, and 3 bases lay in between. Germline assignment: CDR1 SEHNR and CDR2 FQNEAQ (reference sequence). The CDR3 has 12 amino acids.

This chain connects TRBV6-2 or TRBV6-3 to TRBJ2-2, with a weak D call TRBD1 (6 bases). The CDR3 totals 15 residues. With 2 bases removed from V and 4 bases from J, the gap between germline ends came to 11 bases. Germline CDR1 and CDR2: MNHEY and SVGEGT. CDR3 bases: TGTGCCAGCAGTTACAGTGGGGGCCCCACCGGGGAGCTGTTTTTT. The encoded protein is CASSYSGGPTGELFF.

This rearrangement joins TRBV5-4 to TRBJ2-5; 7 nucleotides line up with TRBD1. From germline, CDR1 is SGHNT and CDR2 YYREEE (reference sequence). The J segment lost 5 bases and the V segment lost 4 bases, leaving 8 bases of the junction unmatched. The length of the CDR3 is 14 residues. Here the CDR3 reads CASSGSGTAETQYF. The DNA for the CDR3 is TGTGCCAGCAGCGGTTCCGGGACAGCCGAGACCCAGTACTTC.

The chain has TRBV4-3 and TRBJ2-1; no firm D call. V lost 1 base and J lost 9, with 10 bases in between. Germline values: CDR1 LGHNA, CDR2 YSLEER. There are 13 residues in the CDR3. CDR3 sequence: CASSQVSGTEQFF. The CDR3 DNA reads as TGCGCCAGCAGCCAAGTTTCTGGAACTGAGCAGTTCTTC.

V and J are TRBV29-1 and TRBJ2-3, with D hard to call. Trimming shortened V by 1 base and J by 2 bases, and 13 bases separated the two germline ends. Germline loops: CDR1 SQVTM, CDR2 ANQGSEA. The CDR3 is 15 amino acids. CDR3 region: CSVEGYQSDTDTQYF. CDR3 DNA: TGCAGCGTTGAAGGGTATCAGTCAGACACAGATACGCAGTATTTT.

The chain joins TRBV7-2 to TRBJ2-5; D is possibly TRBD2 (7 bases). V gave up 1 base and J gave up 1 base, with 10 bases separating them. The CDR3 spans 15 residues. CDR1 is SGHTA and CDR2 is FQGNSA in the germline V gene. The CDR3 here is CASSLGGGPQETQYF. DNA of the CDR3: TGTGCCAGCAGCTTAGGCGGGGGCCCCCAAGAGACCCAGTACTTC.

J is TRBJ1-1 and V is TRBV5-6; 7 bases match TRBD1. CDR1 and CDR2 (germline): SGHDT, YYEEEE. V was clipped by 4 bases and J by 0 bases; unmatched bases: 6. There are 15 residues in the CDR3. The CDR3: CASSGGQFMNTEAFF. CDR3 nucleotide sequence: TGTGCCAGCAGCGGGGGACAGTTCATGAACACTGAAGCTTTCTTT.

The rearrangement links TRBV19 to TRBJ2-5, with a tentative D call TRBD2 (6 bases). This CDR3 has 12 residues. V dropped 7 bases and J dropped 6 bases, with 12 bases sitting between them. Germline assignment: CDR1 LNHDA and CDR2 SQIVND (reference sequence). The CDR3 loop reads CASTSEGKTQYF. CDR3 sequence (DNA): TGTGCCAGTACCTCGGAGGGGAAGACCCAGTACTTC.

The chain recombines TRBV5-4 with TRBJ2-3; D may correspond to TRBD1 or TRBD2 (5 bases each). V shed 1 base and J shed 1 base, with 7 bases lying between them. Germline-derived CDR1 and CDR2 are SGHNT and YYREEE (reference sequence). This CDR3 comprises 14 residues. CDR3 in amino acids: CASSLRGGTDTQYF. In nucleotides, the CDR3 is TGTGCCAGCAGCTTGAGAGGGGGCACAGATACGCAGTATTTT. Full variable domain (outside the CDR3, taken from reference TRBV5-4 and TRBJ2-3): ETGVTQSPTHLIKTRGQQVTLRCSSQSGHNTVSWYQQALGQGPQFIFQYYREEENGRGNFPPRFSGLQFPNYSSELNVNALELDDSALYLCASSLRGGTDTQYFGPGTRLTVL.

V and J are TRBV10-2 and TRBJ2-2; D ambiguous. The CDR3 is 14 amino acids. Trimming took off 1 base at V and 3 bases at J, with 6 bases between the two ends. Looked up from germline, CDR1 is WSHSY and CDR2 is SAAADI. The CDR3 nucleotides read TGCGCCAGCAGTGAGTGGCCCGACACCGGGGAGCTGTTTTTT. Encoded protein: CASSEWPDTGELFF.